These T cell receptor beta chains were read from a single sample in a study of blood T cells in healthy people across ages. MiXCR, run by TCRdb on the 5' RACE reads, gives a single entry per CDR3 protein. The sample lists approximately 350,000 distinct CDR3 sequences, more than 45% occurring once. Specimen: blood. The receptors here all came from a man in his fifties or sixties in good health. The CDR3 runs from the conserved cysteine through the conserved F or W. The D gene is left open where the match is weak. Expanded clones are given a class, and other clones once, few, many or no size at all.

J gene: TRBJ1-1
clone size: -
V gene: TRBV27
CDR3 length: 14
D gene: -
CDR3 protein: CASSPAGMNTEAFF
CDR3 DNA: TGTGCCAGCAGTCCGGCGGGAATGAACACTGAAGCTTTCTTT

J gene: TRBJ2-7
clone size: -
V gene: TRBV21-1
CDR3 length: 15
D gene: -
CDR3 protein: CASSSQGSSSCEQYF
CDR3 DNA: TGTGCCAGCAGCTCACAGGGGTCAAGCTCCTGCGAGCAGTACTTC

J gene: TRBJ1-4
clone size: -
V gene: TRBV6-1
CDR3 length: 16
D gene: -
CDR3 protein: CASSDAEQGGNEKLFF
CDR3 DNA: TGTGCCAGCAGTGACGCTGAACAGGGCGGGAATGAAAAACTGTTTTTT

J gene: TRBJ2-1
clone size: few
V gene: TRBV7-3
CDR3 length: 14
D gene: -
CDR3 protein: CASSLGAGKNEQFF
CDR3 DNA: TGTGCCAGCAGCTTAGGGGCGGGTAAGAATGAGCAGTTCTTC

J gene: TRBJ2-7
clone size: -
V gene: TRBV6-1
CDR3 length: 14
D gene: TRBD2
CDR3 protein: CASSASGGAYEQYF
CDR3 DNA: TGTGCCAGCAGTGCTAGCGGGGGGGCCTACGAGCAGTACTTC

J gene: TRBJ2-1
clone size: -
V gene: TRBV11-2
CDR3 length: 18
D gene: TRBD2
CDR3 protein: CASSLDGTSRQAYNEQFF
CDR3 DNA: TGTGCCAGCAGCTTAGATGGGACTAGCCGGCAAGCCTACAATGAGCAGTTCTTC

J gene: TRBJ2-4
clone size: -
V gene: TRBV5-1
CDR3 length: 17
D gene: -
CDR3 protein: CASSLADERLAKNIQYF
CDR3 DNA: TGCGCCAGCAGCTTGGCCGACGAGCGGTTAGCCAAAAACATTCAGTACTTC

J gene: TRBJ2-1
clone size: -
V gene: TRBV2
CDR3 length: 12
D gene: -
CDR3 protein: CASNILTNEQFF
CDR3 DNA: TGTGCCAGCAATATCTTGACCAATGAGCAGTTCTTC

J gene: TRBJ2-7
clone size: -
V gene: TRBV20-1
CDR3 length: 13
D gene: -
CDR3 protein: CSANGRTTDEQYF
CDR3 DNA: TGCAGTGCAAATGGACGGACTACCGACGAGCAGTACTTC

J gene: TRBJ1-2
clone size: -
V gene: TRBV6-2/TRBV6-3
CDR3 length: 14
D gene: -
CDR3 protein: CASSPTNPTRGYTF
CDR3 DNA: TGTGCCAGCAGCCCCACGAACCCGACGCGTGGCTACACCTTC

J gene: TRBJ1-5
clone size: -
V gene: TRBV2
CDR3 length: 14
D gene: -
CDR3 protein: CASSGELGNQPQHF
CDR3 DNA: TGTGCCAGCAGTGGCGAGCTCGGCAATCAGCCCCAGCATTTT

J gene: TRBJ2-7
clone size: few
V gene: TRBV28
CDR3 length: 12
D gene: -
CDR3 protein: CASSLGRGEQYF
CDR3 DNA: TGTGCCAGCAGTTTAGGAAGGGGCGAGCAGTACTTC

J gene: TRBJ2-7
clone size: -
V gene: TRBV29-1
CDR3 length: 12
D gene: TRBD1
CDR3 protein: CSVLRDRAEQYF
CDR3 DNA: TGCAGCGTTCTACGGGACAGGGCCGAGCAGTACTTC

J gene: TRBJ2-3
clone size: -
V gene: TRBV20-1
CDR3 length: 16
D gene: TRBD1
CDR3 protein: CSASRAGGSYGDTQYF
CDR3 DNA: TGCAGTGCAAGTCGGGCAGGGGGCAGTTATGGAGATACGCAGTATTTT

J gene: TRBJ1-1
clone size: -
V gene: TRBV9
CDR3 length: 15
D gene: TRBD1
CDR3 protein: CASSATGNGDTEAFF
CDR3 DNA: TGTGCCAGCAGCGCGACAGGGAATGGGGACACTGAAGCTTTCTTT

J gene: TRBJ1-5
clone size: -
V gene: TRBV20-1
CDR3 length: 14
D gene: -
CDR3 protein: CSATPDRGNQPQHF
CDR3 DNA: TGCAGTGCTACCCCCGATAGGGGCAATCAGCCCCAGCATTTT

J gene: TRBJ2-1
clone size: -
V gene: TRBV20-1
CDR3 length: 15
D gene: TRBD2
CDR3 protein: CSALGGTSGYNEQFF
CDR3 DNA: TGCAGTGCTCTCGGAGGGACTAGCGGTTACAATGAGCAGTTCTTC

J gene: TRBJ2-1
clone size: -
V gene: TRBV27
CDR3 length: 14
D gene: TRBD2
CDR3 protein: CASSRERGVNEQFF
CDR3 DNA: TGTGCCAGCAGTAGGGAGCGGGGTGTGAATGAGCAGTTCTTC

J gene: TRBJ1-2
clone size: few
V gene: TRBV6-1
CDR3 length: 14
D gene: -
CDR3 protein: CASSEVGGPYGYTF
CDR3 DNA: TGTGCCAGCAGTGAAGTAGGGGGACCCTATGGCTACACCTTC

J gene: TRBJ2-5
clone size: many
V gene: TRBV7-2
CDR3 length: 16
D gene: -
CDR3 protein: CASSSRTGSQQETQYF
CDR3 DNA: TGTGCCAGCAGCTCCCGGACTGGATCACAACAAGAGACCCAGTACTTC

J gene: TRBJ2-1
clone size: -
V gene: TRBV29-1
CDR3 length: 13
D gene: -
CDR3 protein: CSVRDTPYNEQFF
CDR3 DNA: TGCAGCGTACGGGACACCCCCTACAATGAGCAGTTCTTC

J gene: TRBJ2-5
clone size: -
V gene: TRBV20-1
CDR3 length: 15
D gene: -
CDR3 protein: CSASRMAGQDETQYF
CDR3 DNA: TGCAGTGCTAGTCGAATGGCGGGGCAAGACGAGACCCAGTACTTC

J gene: TRBJ2-7
clone size: few
V gene: TRBV7-9
CDR3 length: 15
D gene: TRBD1
CDR3 protein: CASSLGWTGSYEQYF
CDR3 DNA: TGTGCCAGCAGCTTAGGATGGACAGGGAGCTACGAGCAGTACTTC

J gene: TRBJ2-3
clone size: many
V gene: TRBV11-2
CDR3 length: 12
D gene: -
CDR3 protein: CASSSYTDTQYF
CDR3 DNA: TGTGCCAGCAGCTCCTACACAGATACGCAGTATTTT

J gene: TRBJ2-7
clone size: few
V gene: TRBV27
CDR3 length: 13
D gene: -
CDR3 protein: CASRGRGYHEQYF
CDR3 DNA: TGTGCCAGCCGTGGCAGGGGATACCACGAGCAGTACTTC